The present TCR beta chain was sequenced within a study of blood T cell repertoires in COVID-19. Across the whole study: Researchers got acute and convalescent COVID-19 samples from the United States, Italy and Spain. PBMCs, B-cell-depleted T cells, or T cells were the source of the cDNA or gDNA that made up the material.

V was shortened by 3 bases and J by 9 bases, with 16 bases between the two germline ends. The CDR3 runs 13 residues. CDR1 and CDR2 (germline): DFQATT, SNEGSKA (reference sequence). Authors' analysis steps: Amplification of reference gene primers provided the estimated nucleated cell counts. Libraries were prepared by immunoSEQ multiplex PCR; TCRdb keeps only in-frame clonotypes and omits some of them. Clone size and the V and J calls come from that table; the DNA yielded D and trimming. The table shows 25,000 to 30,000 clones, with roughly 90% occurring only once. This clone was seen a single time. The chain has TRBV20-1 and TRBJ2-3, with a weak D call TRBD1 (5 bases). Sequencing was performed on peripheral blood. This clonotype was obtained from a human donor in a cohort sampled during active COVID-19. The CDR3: CSASPTADNTQYF. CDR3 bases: TGCAGTGCTAGTCCCACGGCGGACAACACGCAGTATTTT.